This TCR beta chain was captured by sequencing in a study of T-cell memory formation after mild COVID-19 (dated by TCRdb to about 2021). The study in broad terms: Most TCR sequence clusters were specific to one of the two donors. Longitudinal TCRalpha and TCRbeta repertoire sequencing tracked T-cell clones expanding and contracting after mild COVID-19 in a couple of donors. The cohort was made up of two young adult volunteers, one female and one male, who were previously healthy. What the authors observed across the whole study: SARS-CoV-2 specificity of the second-wave clones peaking on day 37 was not confirmed. Only a couple of mild cases were covered by the study, and larger cohorts that include severe cases with pre-infection samples were considered necessary. The detection of some responding clones in pre-infection memory suggests that pre-existing cross-reactive memory T cells joined the SARS-CoV-2 response. From day 15 to 85, contracting clones showed balanced CD4/CD8 phenotypes, whereas a second wave of clones that expanded from day 15 to 37 leaned towards CD4+. Contracting CD4+ clones were found mainly in CM and EM memory subsets, while CD8+ clones were enriched in EMRA.

Ends trimmed: V by 7 bases, J by 6 bases; bases unmatched to a gene: 13. Taken from the germline V gene, the CDR1 and CDR2 loops are SQVTM and ANQGSEA. The CDR3, cysteine through phenylalanine, is 14 amino acids long. Kept here is only the CDR3 DNA, which spans 42 bases and is read in frame from base 1. Sequenced using an Illumina NovaSeq 6000. TCRalpha and TCRbeta cDNA libraries were built by 5'RACE with constant-segment primers, adding sample barcodes and unique molecular identifiers. Trizol reagent was used to extract RNA from every sample. Libraries were amplified in two PCR steps, with a second sample barcode and Illumina TruSeq adapters added in the second step. Libraries were sequenced on an Illumina NovaSeq with 2 x 150 bp paired-end reads. Turning to the authors' computational methods: Reads were demultiplexed and collapsed into UMI-guided consensus sequences with migec v1.2.7. Using mixcr v2.1.11, the UMI consensuses were aligned to TRA and TRB V and J templates and assembled into clonotypes. A clonotype was counted as expanded or contracted only if both edgeR and NoisET called the change significant, with noise models trained on biological replicates. For edgeR calls, the thresholds were a false discovery rate-adjusted p below 0.01 and a log2 fold-change of 1. As an exploratory analysis of dynamics, PCA with hierarchical clustering was applied to max-normalized trajectories of the 1000 most abundant clonotypes. The CD4 or CD8 phenotype of responding clones was assigned using the separately sequenced CD4+ and CD8+ repertoires. TCRdb handled the public reads itself, with Q25 trimming in fastp and clone calling in MiXCR, and kept productive beta chains. Entries are consolidated by CDR3 protein sequence, retaining the most common genes and DNA. The V and J calls and clone size are TCRdb's, not the authors'. The sample yields hundreds of thousands of distinct CDR3 sequences; 12% to 15% were counted once. The biggest ten clones account for 22% of the sample.

Ficoll-Paque density gradient centrifugation was the method used to isolate PBMCs. With regard to this clonotype: It lacks a known antigen. Base qualities are not at hand, and no much larger clone is one base apart.

The receptor chain draws on TRBV29-1 and TRBJ1-2, with 8 bases aligning to TRBD1. Sequenced sample: PBMCs or a T cell subset sorted from them (not recorded which). The clonotype comes from a man younger than 35 who had mild COVID-19 (a few samples of this study predate the infection). The sample titles of this study are shuffled in the database, so cell type and time point are left out; the donor was told from shared clones. Read as DNA, the sequence is TGCAGCGCATCACCTGGACAGGGTGTTAATGGCTACACCTTC. This yields the protein CSASPGQGVNGYTF.